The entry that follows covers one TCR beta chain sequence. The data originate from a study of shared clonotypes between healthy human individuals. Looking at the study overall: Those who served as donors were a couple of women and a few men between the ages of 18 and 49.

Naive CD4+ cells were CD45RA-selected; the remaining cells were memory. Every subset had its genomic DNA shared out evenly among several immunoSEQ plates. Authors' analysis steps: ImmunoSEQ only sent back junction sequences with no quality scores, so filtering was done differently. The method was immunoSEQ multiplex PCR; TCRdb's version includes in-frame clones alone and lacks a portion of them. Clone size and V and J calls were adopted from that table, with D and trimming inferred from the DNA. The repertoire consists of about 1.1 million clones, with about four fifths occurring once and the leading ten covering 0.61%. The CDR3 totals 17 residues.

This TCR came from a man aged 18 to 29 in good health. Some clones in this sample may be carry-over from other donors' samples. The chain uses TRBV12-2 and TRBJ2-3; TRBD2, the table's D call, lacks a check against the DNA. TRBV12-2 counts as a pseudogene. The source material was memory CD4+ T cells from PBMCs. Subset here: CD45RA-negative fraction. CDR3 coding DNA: TGTGCAAGTCGCTTGTGGACTAGCGGCCTATACACAGATACGCAGTATTTT. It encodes CASRLWTSGLYTDTQYF.